Included here is one T cell receptor beta chain sequence, with context. Its antigen is still unknown. Base qualities are missing; no much larger clone stands one base away. This record belongs to a study of blood T cell repertoires in COVID-19 (TCRdb year 2020). Regarding the complete study: The collaborator samples originated in the United States, Italy and Spain and spanned the acute and convalescent phases of COVID-19. The material from the prospective study consisted of cDNA or gDNA derived from T cells, B-cell-depleted T cells, or PBMCs. Subjects who had been exposed to COVID-19, were actively infected with it, or had recovered from it provided the deeply sampled blood TCRbeta repertoires that made up the dataset. The repertoires were released in a freely available public database intended as a resource for research on the immune response to SARS-CoV-2. The samples were drawn from two sources: the first 160 participants of the ongoing ImmuneRACE study, and over 950 subjects contributed by 6 global collaborators. Nearly every sample came with metadata listing a de-identified subject ID, COVID-19 status, age in years and sex. HLA class I and class II types, where available, came from metadata supplied by the sample provider rather than from assay-based typing.

The paper's findings and limits, for the study overall: How much clinical and demographic metadata was included differed by source and by participant, and the metadata was provided uncurated.

Trimming removed 2 bases from V and 6 bases from J; the gene matches leave 4 bases unexplained. CDR1 and CDR2 were assigned from the germline V gene as SGDLS and YYNGEE. Taken from cysteine to phenylalanine, the CDR3 has 15 residues. Kept here is only the CDR3 DNA, which spans 45 bases and is read in frame from base 1. Whole blood was collected in K2EDTA tubes by collaborating institutions according to the institutions' own protocols. Collaborator samples were shipped for TCRbeta analysis as frozen whole blood, isolated PBMCs, or DNA extracted from either sample type. The immunoSEQ Assay, a bias-controlled multiplex PCR, was used to amplify TCRbeta CDR3 regions from genomic DNA. The original pipeline was this. Nucleated cell counts per sample were estimated from amplification of reference gene primers within the assay. To quantify the absolute abundance of each unique TCRbeta CDR3 rearrangement, sequence reads were collapsed and filtered. For each sample, productive Simpson clonality was calculated as the square root of Simpson's diversity index over productive rearrangements. The clones in this table, taken by TCRdb from immuneACCESS, are in-frame only. Not every clone is retained; where verified, under half of the shortfall comes from an unresolved V gene, and the cause of the rest is unknown. V, J and clone size reflect that table, while D and trimming were determined from the DNA. Present in this sample are about 150,000 clones, roughly nine tenths of which were seen just once. The ten largest account for about 2.4% of the sample.

The rearrangement combines TRBV9 with TRBJ2-2; 10 of the junction bases match TRBD2. The sequencing input was peripheral blood. The receptor was isolated from a woman aged 70-85 years with acute or convalescent COVID-19. The nucleotide sequence is given as TGTGCCAGCAGCGTGTTCGGGACTAGCGCCGGGGAGCTGTTTTTT. It is translated as CASSVFGTSAGELFF.